At least ten counts were recorded for the clone carrying this T cell receptor beta chain. Its cognate antigen is unknown. With 2 bases removed from V and 1 base from J, the gap between germline ends came to 15 bases. The CDR3 contains 17 residues. Per the germline V gene, CDR1 is ENHRY and CDR2 is SYGVKD. This sample was included in a study of CD8 T cells in ankylosing spondylitis. Points from the study as a whole: Roughly eight highly homologous variants formed a TCR beta motif that appeared characteristic of ankylosing spondylitis blood.

MiXCR, run by TCRdb on the 5' RACE reads, gives a single entry per CDR3 protein. This sample has roughly 180,000 distinct CDR3 sequences, with over 10% found just once. The specimen was blood, either unsorted or a sorted T cell fraction (not recorded which). This sequence was found in a female donor with ankylosing spondylitis or in good health (not recorded which). J is TRBJ2-4 and V is TRBV10-3; possibly TRBD2 for D (6 bases). The CDR3 DNA reads as TGTGCCATCAGTGAGAGCCAAGCGGAGGGTGCCAAAAACATTCAGTACTTC. Encoded protein: CAISESQAEGAKNIQYF.